Reported below is one T cell receptor beta chain. Its antigen remains unidentified. The authors ran a second PCR of roughly 6 to 12 cycles using a sample-barcoded 5' primer and a J-beta primer mix. MiXCR was run by TCRdb on the 5' RACE reads, yielding one entry per CDR3 protein. Of under 2 million distinct CDR3 sequences listed, roughly a third were seen once; the top ten hold about 10%. The CDR3 is 15 amino acids. Germline-derived CDR1 and CDR2 are MGHRA and YSYEKL. After removal of 4 bases from V and 9 bases from J, the junction contained 10 bases not matched to a gene. This sample is drawn from a study of blood T cells in healthy people across ages. Per-sample yields of isolated PBMCs were at least 6 million. RNA extraction gave at least 5 micrograms of total RNA per sample. Overall study results and limits: Across the age range, TCR beta diversity per million T cells fell in a roughly linear way. PBMCs that were unsorted prevented a conclusive naive versus antigen-experienced comparison.

This TCR was sampled from a woman in her 30s in good health. Sequencing was carried out using blood. V usage is TRBV4-1 and J usage is TRBJ2-1; 9 bases fit TRBD1. Written as DNA, the CDR3 is TGCGCCAGCAGCCCTGGAACGGGACAGGGTGTTGAGCAGTTCTTC. As protein: CASSPGTGQGVEQFF.